These 27 T cell receptor beta chains were sequenced from one sample in a study of beta chain features in type 1 diabetes. Study-level results: All four CD4+ subsets of Type 1 diabetes patients contained TCRB CDR3s that were moderately but significantly shorter.

The entirety of the isolated RNA underwent reverse transcription, so expressed TCRB transcripts were sequenced. Here immunoSEQ multiplex PCR was the method, and the copy in TCRdb shows in-frame clones only, minus some. Here the sample spans some 660,000 clones, over 12% being singletons. No antigen is known for these receptors. Sequencing was carried out using naive CD4+ T cells from blood. These receptors were obtained from a man between 18 and 35 years old with type 1 diabetes.

This clone was observed a few times. J is TRBJ2-2 and V is TRBV9, with 8 bases aligning to TRBD2. Germline CDR1 is SGDLS and CDR2 is YYNGEE. This CDR3 has 16 amino acids. V trimming: 0 bases; J trimming: 5 bases; junction bases outside the gene matches: 6. The CDR3 region has the DNA TGTGCCAGCAGCGTAGTCCCCGGGAGGGAAACCGGGGAGCTGTTTTTT. This encodes CASSVVPGRETGELFF.

The V gene is TRBV29-1, the J gene TRBJ2-7; TRBD2 aligns across 9 bases. This CDR3 contains 14 residues. V trimming: 3 bases; J trimming: 2 bases; junction bases outside the gene matches: 5. Germline assignment: CDR1 SQVTM and CDR2 ANQGSEA. CDR3 protein: CSVDSSGTPYEQYF. The CDR3 DNA reads as TGCAGCGTTGACTCTAGCGGGACACCCTACGAGCAGTACTTC.

This clone has a handful of counts. The J gene is TRBJ1-2, the V gene TRBV6-5; D is unresolved. V lost 6 bases, J lost 2 bases, and 10 bases lay in between. Germline CDR1 reads MNHEY; CDR2 reads SVGAGI. The CDR3 runs 13 residues. The CDR3 DNA sequence: TGTGCCAGCAGGTCACGGCCCAACTATGGCTACACCTTC. Translating gives CASRSRPNYGYTF.

This chain uses TRBV19 with TRBJ2-7; either TRBD1 or TRBD2 may fit D (5 bases each). The CDR3 sequence is 14 residues long. The V and J ends lost 4 bases and 0 bases respectively, with 10 bases between them. The germline V gene has CDR1 LNHDA and CDR2 SQIVND (reference sequence). CDR3 in DNA: TGTGCCAGTAGTACGGGACCGAGCTCCTACGAGCAGTACTTC. It codes for CASSTGPSSYEQYF.

This clone was observed a handful of times. The chain has TRBV29-1 and TRBJ2-6, with D perhaps TRBD1 (5 bases). CDR3 length equals 13 residues. The germline CDR1 and CDR2 sequences are SQVTM and ANQGSEA. Trimming stripped 7 bases from V and 1 base from J, with 8 bases between. CDR3 protein: CSATGSGANVLTF. The CDR3 DNA is TGCAGCGCTACAGGATCTGGGGCCAACGTCCTGACTTTC. Full variable domain (remainder filled in from reference TRBV29-1 and TRBJ2-6): SAVISQKPSRDICQRGTSLTIQCQVDSQVTMMFWYRQQPGQSLTLIATANQGSEATYESGFVIDKFPISRPNLTFSTLTVSNMSPEDSSIYLCSATGSGANVLTFGAGSRLTVL.

The chain employs TRBV2 and TRBJ2-5; 7 nucleotides match TRBD2. The CDR3 consists of 14 residues. V gave up 6 bases and J gave up 3 bases; unmatched junction bases: 7. CDR1 and CDR2 (germline): SNHLY, FYNNEI. The CDR3 reads CASSVLGREETQYF. The CDR3, as DNA: TGTGCCAGCAGCGTGTTGGGGAGGGAAGAGACCCAGTACTTC.

The V call is TRBV19, the J call TRBJ1-2; TRBD1 is a possible D gene (6 bases). In germline, CDR1 is LNHDA, CDR2 SQIVND (reference sequence). The CDR3 spans 15 residues. With 9 bases removed from V and 2 bases from J, the gap between germline ends came to 19 bases. The CDR3 region has the DNA TGTGCCAGCTCAGGGGAACTTACAGGGAACTATGGCTACACCTTC. Amino acids: CASSGELTGNYGYTF.

CDR3 coding DNA: TGTGCCTGGAGTGGTCTGAGGGACAGGGTAGGCAATGAGCAGTTCTTC. This gives the protein CAWSGLRDRVGNEQFF. The rearrangement uses TRBV30 and TRBJ2-1; the match to TRBD1 covers 9 bases. CDR1 is GTSNPN and CDR2 is SVGIG in the germline V gene (reference sequence). V lost 1 base and J lost 6; bases outside the gene matches: 10. This CDR3 is built from 16 residues.

J is TRBJ2-1 and V is TRBV2; a weak D match, TRBD2 (5 bases). With 5 bases removed from V and 0 bases from J, the gap between germline ends came to 14 bases. The CDR3 totals 16 residues. CDR1 is SNHLY and CDR2 is FYNNEI in the germline V gene. CDR3 DNA: TGTGCCAGCAGTCCTCGAACTAGAGGCTCCTACAATGAGCAGTTCTTC. Its translation: CASSPRTRGSYNEQFF.

This clone was seen a handful of times. The chain is built from TRBV30 and TRBJ2-7; D is perhaps TRBD2 (6 bases). Per germline, CDR1 GTSNPN and CDR2 SVGIG (reference sequence). The CDR3 is 14 amino acids. The germline V and J ends were trimmed by 5 bases and 5 bases, with 19 bases remaining between them. The CDR3 reads CAWAAPGLIHEQYF. The CDR3 nucleotides are TGTGCCTGGGCCGCCCCGGGACTGATCCACGAGCAGTACTTC. The whole variable domain, filled in from reference TRBV30 and TRBJ2-7, reads SQTIHQWPATLVQPVGSPLSLECTVEGTSNPNLYWYRQAAGRGLQLLFYSVGIGQISSEVPQNLSASRPQDRQFILSSKKLLLSDSGFYLCAWAAPGLIHEQYFGPGTRLTVT.

This clone was detected only a few times. The rearrangement uses TRBV14 and TRBJ1-2; D remains ambiguous. V was shortened by 1 base and J by 8 bases, with 11 bases between the two germline ends. The germline V gene encodes CDR1 SGHDN and CDR2 FVKESK. The CDR3 length is 13 residues. CDR3 nucleotide sequence: TGTGCCAGCAGCCAAGGAGTCCTAGGGGGCTACACCTTC. It yields the protein CASSQGVLGGYTF.

This clone was detected only a few times. The V call is TRBV29-1, the J call TRBJ2-2; 12 nucleotides match TRBD2. The germline gives CDR1 SQVTM, CDR2 ANQGSEA. With 6 bases clipped from V and 5 bases from J, the junction kept 7 bases outside the gene matches. This CDR3 has 15 residues. Here the CDR3 DNA reads TGCAGCGTCCGACTAGCGGGAGCCATGACCGGGGAGCTGTTTTTT. This codes for CSVRLAGAMTGELFF.

Only a few counts were recorded for this clone. Being one base from a much bigger clone, this may be a read error. V is TRBV7-9 and J is TRBJ2-7; D is ambiguous. V shed 3 bases and J shed 2 bases, with 2 bases lying between them. This CDR3 is 11 amino acids long. Germline V gene data show CDR1 as SEHNR and CDR2 as FQNEAQ (reference sequence). CDR3 amino acids: CASSFAYEQYF. In nucleotides, the CDR3 is TGTGCCAGCAGCTTCGCCTACGAGCAGTACTTC. The full variable domain, its missing parts supplied by reference TRBV7-9 and TRBJ2-7, is DTGVSQNPRHKITKRGQNVTFRCDPISEHNRLYWYRQTLGQGPEFLTYFQNEAQLEKSRLLSDRFSAERPKGSFSTLEIQRTEQGDSAMYLCASSFAYEQYFGPGTRLTVT.

V and J are TRBV30 and TRBJ1-2; D perhaps matches TRBD1 (5 bases). Germline-derived CDR1 and CDR2 are GTSNPN and SVGIG (reference sequence). Trimming shortened V by 5 bases and J by 2 bases, and 21 bases separated the two germline ends. CDR3 length equals 16 residues. The CDR3 region is CAWARFDRVRNYGYTF. The CDR3 DNA reads as TGTGCCTGGGCACGATTTGACAGAGTCCGCAACTATGGCTACACCTTC.

The chain recombines TRBV9 with TRBJ2-3; 8 nucleotides line up with TRBD2. Germline assignment: CDR1 SGDLS and CDR2 YYNGEE. The CDR3 is 16 residues long. The V and J ends lost 4 bases and 2 bases, in that order; junction bases with no gene match: 9. As DNA, the CDR3 is TGTGCCAGCAGCTCCGGACTAGCCGCTCACACAGATACGCAGTATTTT. Amino acid sequence: CASSSGLAAHTDTQYF.

This chain joins TRBV4-2 and TRBJ2-6; perhaps TRBD1 as D (5 bases). This CDR3 contains 16 residues. Trimming cost V 8 bases and J 2 bases, with 16 bases left between them. The germline gives CDR1 LGHNA, CDR2 YNFKEQ. CDR3 DNA: TGTGCCAGCGGCCTCCATCAGGGAACTGGGGCCAACGTCCTGACTTTC. Translation: CASGLHQGTGANVLTF.

V is TRBV7-9 and J is TRBJ2-2, with 8 nucleotides matching TRBD1. With 5 bases clipped from V and 2 bases from J, the junction kept 4 bases outside the gene matches. In germline, CDR1 is SEHNR, CDR2 FQNEAQ (reference sequence). This CDR3 is 15 amino acids long. CDR3 protein: CASSLDRGNTGELFF. Here the CDR3 DNA reads TGTGCCAGCAGCCTTGACAGGGGAAACACCGGGGAGCTGTTTTTT.

In this sample, this clone turned up a few times. V usage is TRBV7-9 and J usage is TRBJ1-4; TRBD1 matches at 10 bases. Germline V gene sequence: CDR1 SEHNR, CDR2 FQNEAQ (reference sequence). The CDR3 is 14 residues long. With 5 bases clipped from V and 8 bases from J, the junction kept 5 bases outside the gene matches. The chain's CDR3 is CASSGRDRGEKLFF. CDR3 DNA sequence: TGTGCCAGCAGCGGTCGGGACAGGGGCGAAAAACTGTTTTTT.

This clone was observed a handful of times. The J gene is TRBJ1-1, the V gene TRBV18, with D uncertain. CDR3 length: 14 residues. V lost 3 bases and J 5 bases, leaving 13 bases between the germline ends. Germline values: CDR1 KGHSH, CDR2 LQKENI. The CDR3 sequence: CASSPLGLRTEAFF. DNA for the CDR3: TGTGCCAGCTCACCCTTGGGGTTGAGGACTGAAGCTTTCTTT.

This clone has more than one count but fewer than ten. The rearrangement links TRBV9 to TRBJ2-1, with 9 bases aligning to TRBD1. The CDR3 has 14 amino acids. After removal of 3 bases from V and 4 bases from J, the junction contained 2 bases not matched to a gene. The germline gives CDR1 SGDLS, CDR2 YYNGEE. CDR3 residues: CASSAGTGYNEQFF. Written as DNA, the CDR3 is TGTGCCAGCAGCGCCGGGACAGGGTACAATGAGCAGTTCTTC. The full variable domain, its missing parts supplied by reference TRBV9 and TRBJ2-1, is DSGVTQTPKHLITATGQRVTLRCSPRSGDLSVYWYQQSLDQGLQFLIQYYNGEERAKGNILERFSAQQFPDLHSELNLSSLELGDSALYFCASSAGTGYNEQFFGPGTRLTVL.

This clone showed up just a few times. Other DNA variants within this sample encode the same CDR3. The chain joins TRBV5-1 to TRBJ2-3; unclear D gene. Germline V gene sequence: CDR1 SGHRS, CDR2 YFSETQ. The CDR3 has 12 residues. Trimming cost V 4 bases and J 5 bases, with 8 bases left between them. The CDR3 here is CASSPAGDTQYF. CDR3 coding DNA: TGCGCCAGCAGCCCCGCCGGAGATACGCAGTATTTT.

In this sample, this clone turned up a few times. This chain joins TRBV18 and TRBJ2-1; 13 bases are a match to TRBD2. Germline V gives CDR1 KGHSH, CDR2 LQKENI. V gave up 5 bases and J gave up 8 bases; unmatched junction bases: 9. This CDR3 has 16 residues. The CDR3 region is CASSSQLAGGIDEQFF. The DNA of the CDR3 is TGTGCCAGCTCATCTCAACTAGCGGGAGGGATCGATGAGCAGTTCTTC.

This clone was seen more than once but under ten times. V gene TRBV9 combines with J gene TRBJ1-1; no clear D gene. V lost 4 bases and J lost 3, with 13 bases in between. The CDR3 is 14 residues long. Germline loops: CDR1 SGDLS, CDR2 YYNGEE. Here the CDR3 DNA reads TGTGCCAGCAGCCCCTCTTACGGGTACACTGAAGCTTTCTTT. As protein: CASSPSYGYTEAFF.

The chain links TRBV18 to TRBJ1-4; TRBD1 might be the D (5 bases). The CDR3 sequence is 16 residues long. CDR1 and CDR2 (germline): KGHSH, LQKENI. Trimming stripped 4 bases from V and 0 bases from J, with 12 bases between. CDR3 loop: CASSRRDVATNEKLFF. The CDR3 nucleotides are TGTGCCAGCTCACGGAGGGACGTTGCAACTAATGAAAAACTGTTTTTT.

The table lists this clone with a few counts. The V and J genes are TRBV5-1 and TRBJ2-1; 8 bases match TRBD1. This CDR3 comprises 15 residues. V dropped 4 bases and J dropped 2; count of bases not matched to a gene: 5. Germline CDR1 is SGHRS and CDR2 is YFSETQ. CDR3 coding DNA: TGCGCCAGCAGCCTACAGGGGGACCCCTACAATGAGCAGTTCTTC. Residues: CASSLQGDPYNEQFF.

This clone was detected only a few times. This chain joins TRBV30 and TRBJ1-3; 7 bases align to TRBD1. V dropped 3 bases and J dropped 0; count of bases not matched to a gene: 5. Germline-derived CDR1 and CDR2 are GTSNPN and SVGIG (reference sequence). The CDR3 has 15 residues. This chain's CDR3 is CAWRDRPISGNTIYF. The CDR3 DNA reads TGTGCCTGGAGGGACAGGCCTATCTCTGGAAACACCATATATTTT.

J is TRBJ1-2 and V is TRBV10-3, with D possibly being TRBD1 (5 bases). V lost 10 bases, J lost 7 bases, and 25 bases lay in between. There are 15 residues in the CDR3. Germline loops: CDR1 ENHRY, CDR2 SYGVKD. CDR3 DNA sequence: TGTGCCACCCAAGGGGTTTCCCGTTGGTCGGTTGGCTACACCTTC. Its translation is CATQGVSRWSVGYTF.